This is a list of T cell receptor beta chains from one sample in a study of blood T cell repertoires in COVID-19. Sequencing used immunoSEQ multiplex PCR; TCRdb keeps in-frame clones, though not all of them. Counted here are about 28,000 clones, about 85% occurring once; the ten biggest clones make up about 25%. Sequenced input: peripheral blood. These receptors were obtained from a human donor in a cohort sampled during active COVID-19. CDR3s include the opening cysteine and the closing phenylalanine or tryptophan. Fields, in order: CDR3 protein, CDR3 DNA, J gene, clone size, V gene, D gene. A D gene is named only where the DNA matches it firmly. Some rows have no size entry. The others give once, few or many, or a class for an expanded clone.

CDR3aa: CASTPSSGSLAEQYF
CDR3nt: TGTGCCAGCACCCCCTCTAGCGGGAGCCTTGCCGAGCAGTACTTC
j_gene: TRBJ2-7
abundance: -
v_gene: TRBV6-6
d_gene: TRBD2

CDR3aa: CASSPGGQAPTYEQYF
CDR3nt: TGTGCCAGCAGCCCCGGCGGGCAGGCCCCAACCTACGAGCAGTACTTC
j_gene: TRBJ2-7
abundance: -
v_gene: TRBV11-3
d_gene: -

CDR3aa: CASSLSQPYEQYF
CDR3nt: TGTGCCAGCTCCCTCAGTCAACCCTACGAGCAGTACTTC
j_gene: TRBJ2-7
abundance: -
v_gene: TRBV18
d_gene: -

CDR3aa: CASTLGQGAEKLFF
CDR3nt: TGTGCCAGCACCCTAGGACAGGGGGCTGAAAAACTGTTTTTT
j_gene: TRBJ1-4
abundance: -
v_gene: TRBV6-5
d_gene: TRBD1

CDR3aa: CASSVSGQVYEQYF
CDR3nt: TGTGCCAGCAGTGTAAGCGGACAGGTCTACGAGCAGTACTTC
j_gene: TRBJ2-7
abundance: few
v_gene: TRBV6-2/TRBV6-3
d_gene: TRBD1

CDR3aa: CASSILAGSDNEQFF
CDR3nt: TGTGCCAGCAGCATCTTAGCGGGGTCAGACAATGAGCAGTTCTTC
j_gene: TRBJ2-1
abundance: -
v_gene: TRBV9
d_gene: TRBD2

CDR3aa: CASSQWTTLSYEQYF
CDR3nt: TGTGCCAGCAGCCAATGGACTACCCTCTCCTACGAGCAGTACTTC
j_gene: TRBJ2-7
abundance: -
v_gene: TRBV14
d_gene: -

CDR3aa: CASSLRDRVNYGYTF
CDR3nt: TGTGCCAGCAGCCTCCGGGACAGGGTCAACTATGGCTACACCTTC
j_gene: TRBJ1-2
abundance: -
v_gene: TRBV6-2/TRBV6-3
d_gene: TRBD1

CDR3aa: CASSEDRATEAFF
CDR3nt: TGTGCCAGCAGTGAAGACAGGGCCACTGAAGCTTTCTTT
j_gene: TRBJ1-1
abundance: -
v_gene: TRBV2
d_gene: -

CDR3aa: CASSVWGEETQYF
CDR3nt: TGTGCCAGCAGCGTCTGGGGGGAAGAGACCCAGTACTTC
j_gene: TRBJ2-5
abundance: once
v_gene: TRBV9
d_gene: -

CDR3aa: CASSLTYEQYF
CDR3nt: TGTGCCAGCAGCCTAACCTACGAGCAGTACTTC
j_gene: TRBJ2-7
abundance: -
v_gene: TRBV3-1/TRBV3-2
d_gene: -

CDR3aa: CVSSFFGGADQPQHF
CDR3nt: TGTGTCAGCAGCTTTTTTGGGGGCGCAGATCAGCCCCAGCATTTT
j_gene: TRBJ1-5
abundance: once
v_gene: TRBV7-2
d_gene: -

CDR3aa: CASSQGTGKGQETQYF
CDR3nt: TGCGCCAGCAGCCAAGGGACAGGAAAAGGGCAAGAGACCCAGTACTTC
j_gene: TRBJ2-5
abundance: -
v_gene: TRBV4-1
d_gene: TRBD1

CDR3aa: CASSLTPRGPLHF
CDR3nt: TGTGCCAGCAGCTTAACCCCACGAGGGCCCCTCCACTTT
j_gene: TRBJ1-6
abundance: -
v_gene: TRBV13
d_gene: -

CDR3aa: CASSEYGTNTEAFF
CDR3nt: TGCGCCAGCAGTGAGTATGGGACTAACACTGAAGCTTTCTTT
j_gene: TRBJ1-1
abundance: once
v_gene: TRBV10-2
d_gene: -

CDR3aa: CASSLGLAGGTPGTQYF
CDR3nt: TGTGCCAGCAGCTTGGGGTTAGCGGGGGGGACCCCGGGGACCCAGTACTTC
j_gene: TRBJ2-5
abundance: -
v_gene: TRBV5-6
d_gene: TRBD2

CDR3aa: CASSQTRGGAWTGELFF
CDR3nt: TGTGCCAGCAGCCAGACTCGCGGGGGGGCGTGGACCGGGGAGCTGTTTTTT
j_gene: TRBJ2-2
abundance: -
v_gene: TRBV3-1/TRBV3-2
d_gene: TRBD2

CDR3aa: CASSQDRVDRDLSYEQYF
CDR3nt: TGTGCCAGCAGCCAAGATCGTGTCGACAGGGATCTATCCTACGAGCAGTACTTC
j_gene: TRBJ2-7
abundance: -
v_gene: TRBV4-2
d_gene: TRBD1

CDR3aa: CASTLEGSSTDTQYF
CDR3nt: TGTGCCAGTACCTTGGAGGGCAGTAGCACAGATACGCAGTATTTT
j_gene: TRBJ2-3
abundance: -
v_gene: TRBV19
d_gene: -

CDR3aa: CASSVEGSGGAREQFF
CDR3nt: TGTGCCAGCAGCGTAGAAGGTAGCGGGGGGGCCAGGGAGCAGTTCTTC
j_gene: TRBJ2-1
abundance: -
v_gene: TRBV9
d_gene: TRBD2

CDR3aa: CASAGWGAPYEQYF
CDR3nt: TGTGCTAGTGCCGGTTGGGGAGCCCCCTACGAGCAGTACTTC
j_gene: TRBJ2-7
abundance: -
v_gene: TRBV12-5
d_gene: -

CDR3aa: CASNEGQFLPEQFF
CDR3nt: TGTGCCAGCAACGAGGGACAATTCCTTCCCGAGCAGTTCTTC
j_gene: TRBJ2-1
abundance: -
v_gene: TRBV9
d_gene: -

CDR3aa: CASSFQSSTDTQYF
CDR3nt: TGTGCCAGTAGTTTTCAGTCTAGCACAGATACGCAGTATTTT
j_gene: TRBJ2-3
abundance: -
v_gene: TRBV19
d_gene: -

CDR3aa: CASSLDRRKLFF
CDR3nt: TGTGCCAGCAGCCTAGACCGAAGAAAACTGTTTTTT
j_gene: TRBJ1-4
abundance: -
v_gene: TRBV6-5
d_gene: -

CDR3aa: CASSRTPETQYF
CDR3nt: TGTGCCAGCAGTCGGACTCCAGAGACCCAGTACTTC
j_gene: TRBJ2-5
abundance: -
v_gene: TRBV12-3/TRBV12-4
d_gene: -

CDR3aa: CASSPRSSGANVLTF
CDR3nt: TGTGCCAGCTCACCCAGAAGCTCTGGGGCCAACGTCCTGACTTTC
j_gene: TRBJ2-6
abundance: -
v_gene: TRBV18
d_gene: -

CDR3aa: CASSVVGGGSYNEQFF
CDR3nt: TGTGCCAGCAGCGTAGTTGGGGGCGGCTCCTACAATGAGCAGTTCTTC
j_gene: TRBJ2-1
abundance: -
v_gene: TRBV9
d_gene: -

CDR3aa: CASSLVIAGPTDTQYF
CDR3nt: TGTGCCAGCAGCTTAGTAATAGCGGGGCCCACAGATACGCAGTATTTT
j_gene: TRBJ2-3
abundance: -
v_gene: TRBV7-6
d_gene: TRBD2

CDR3aa: CASIRNSNEKLFF
CDR3nt: TGTGCCAGCATCCGTAACTCGAATGAAAAACTGTTTTTT
j_gene: TRBJ1-4
abundance: -
v_gene: TRBV6-5
d_gene: -

CDR3aa: CASSLIGGSYEQYF
CDR3nt: TGTGCCAGCAGTTTAATAGGGGGATCCTACGAGCAGTACTTC
j_gene: TRBJ2-7
abundance: -
v_gene: TRBV28
d_gene: -

CDR3aa: CASSPQRGGTQETQYF
CDR3nt: TGTGCCAGCAGCCCCCAGCGGGGGGGGACGCAAGAGACCCAGTACTTC
j_gene: TRBJ2-5
abundance: -
v_gene: TRBV7-2
d_gene: TRBD2

CDR3aa: CATSDSWTGKETQYF
CDR3nt: TGTGCCACCAGTGATTCGTGGACAGGGAAAGAGACCCAGTACTTC
j_gene: TRBJ2-5
abundance: -
v_gene: TRBV24-1
d_gene: TRBD1

CDR3aa: CASSTTGGMQPQHF
CDR3nt: TGCGCCAGCAGCACGACAGGGGGAATGCAGCCCCAGCATTTT
j_gene: TRBJ1-5
abundance: few
v_gene: TRBV5-1
d_gene: TRBD1

CDR3aa: CASSPLSFSYNEQFF
CDR3nt: TGTGCCAGCTCACCACTCTCCTTCTCTTACAATGAGCAGTTCTTC
j_gene: TRBJ2-1
abundance: -
v_gene: TRBV18
d_gene: -

CDR3aa: CASSYYPEQFF
CDR3nt: TGTGCCAGCAGTTATTATCCTGAGCAGTTCTTC
j_gene: TRBJ2-1
abundance: -
v_gene: TRBV6-2/TRBV6-3
d_gene: -